The entry that follows covers one T cell receptor beta chain sequence. The antigen is not known. The data are from a study of CD8 T cells in ankylosing spondylitis. Points from the study as a whole: Blood of patients with ankylosing spondylitis appeared to be characterized by a TCR beta motif of several highly homologous variants.

Germline V gives CDR1 SGHRS, CDR2 YFSETQ. The junction had 4 bases not matched to a gene; V was cut back by 0 bases and J by 5 bases. This CDR3 is built from 15 residues. TCRdb itself ran the 5' RACE reads through MiXCR, one entry per CDR3 protein. The sample records fewer than 400,000 distinct CDR3 sequences, approximately 20% being singletons. The chain has TRBV5-1 and TRBJ2-1; 8 bases fit TRBD1. Sequencing input: blood, either unsorted or a sorted T cell fraction (not recorded which). The source is a male donor with ankylosing spondylitis. The CDR3 loop reads CASSLGATGDNEQFF. In nucleotides, the CDR3 is TGCGCCAGCAGCTTGGGAGCGACAGGGGACAATGAGCAGTTCTTC.